This T cell receptor (beta chain) was recorded in a study of blood T cell repertoires in COVID-19. Unmatched junction bases numbered 8, after V lost 5 bases and J lost 5 bases. The CDR3 runs 15 residues. CDR1 SGHTA and CDR2 FQGNSA come from the germline V gene. Only in-frame clones appear in the TCRdb table, and some are missing; sequencing was by immunoSEQ multiplex PCR. This table holds roughly 370,000 clones, around nine tenths found once. This chain joins TRBV7-2 and TRBJ1-5, with 8 bases fitting TRBD1. This clonotype was sampled from a woman between 50 and 59 years old who had recovered from COVID-19. Sequencing input: PBMCs or T cells enriched from blood (not recorded which). CDR3: CASSLDRGRYQPQHF. CDR3 DNA: TGTGCCAGCAGCCTCGACAGGGGTAGGTATCAGCCCCAGCATTTT.